This TCR beta chain was observed in a study of T cell changes during pregnancy in multiple sclerosis. Measured with immunoSEQ multiplex PCR; TCRdb has only the in-frame clones, and not every one. The sample holds 30,000 to 40,000 clones, around 91% seen once. Looked up from germline, CDR1 is SGHAT and CDR2 is FQDESV (reference sequence). The CDR3 is 14 residues long. The V gene lost 1 base and the J gene lost 5 bases, with 9 bases spanning the gap. The sequences come from CD4+ T cells from peripheral blood mononuclear cells, collected in the second trimester of pregnancy. This TCR was sampled from a female donor in good health, enrolled as a control in a pregnancy study. The chain combines TRBV11-1 with TRBJ1-3; D not resolved. This CDR3 is CASSLGGSRNTIYF. The DNA of the CDR3 is TGTGCCAGCAGCTTAGGAGGAAGCCGAAACACCATATATTTT. Drawing the rest from reference TRBV11-1 and TRBJ1-3, the complete variable domain is EAEVAQSPRYKITEKSQAVAFWCDPISGHATLYWYRQILGQGPELLVQFQDESVVDDSQLPKDRFSAERLKGVDSTLKIQPAELGDSAMYLCASSLGGSRNTIYFGEGSWLTVV.